This T cell receptor beta chain was sequenced for a study of blood T cell repertoires in COVID-19. Produced via immunoSEQ multiplex PCR; TCRdb's table is partial and in-frame only. The sample has some 400,000 clones; roughly 86% are singletons. Resolution of symptoms, clearance, or two negative PCRs was present in recovered Cohort 3 donors. The CDR3 has 17 amino acids. The chain uses TRBV12-1 and TRBJ1-1; TRBD1 is taken as the D call from the table, unchecked against the DNA. TRBV12-1 is recorded as a pseudogene. The source is a man aged 25-45 years who had recovered from COVID-19. Sequencing was carried out using PBMCs or T cells enriched from blood (not recorded which). The CDR3, as DNA: TGTGCCAGCAGCTCAAGGGACAGGGGTAGGTCGGACACTGAAGCTTTCTTT. It encodes CASSSRDRGRSDTEAFF.